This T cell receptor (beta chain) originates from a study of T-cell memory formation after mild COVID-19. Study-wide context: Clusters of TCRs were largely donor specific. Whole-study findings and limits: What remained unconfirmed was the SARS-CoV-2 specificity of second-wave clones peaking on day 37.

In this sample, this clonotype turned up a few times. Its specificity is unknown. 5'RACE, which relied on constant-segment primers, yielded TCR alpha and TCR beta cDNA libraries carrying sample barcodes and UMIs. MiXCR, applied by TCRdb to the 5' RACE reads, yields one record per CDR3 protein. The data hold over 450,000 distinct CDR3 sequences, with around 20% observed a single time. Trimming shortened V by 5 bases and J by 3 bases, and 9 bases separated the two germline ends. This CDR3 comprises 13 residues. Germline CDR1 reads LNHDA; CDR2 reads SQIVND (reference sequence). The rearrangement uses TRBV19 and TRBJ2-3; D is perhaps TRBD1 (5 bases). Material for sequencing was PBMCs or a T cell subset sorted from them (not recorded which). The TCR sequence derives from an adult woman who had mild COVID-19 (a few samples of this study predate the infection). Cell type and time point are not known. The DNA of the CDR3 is TGTGCCAGTAGTGGCAGGGATACAGATACGCAGTATTTT. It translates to CASSGRDTDTQYF.